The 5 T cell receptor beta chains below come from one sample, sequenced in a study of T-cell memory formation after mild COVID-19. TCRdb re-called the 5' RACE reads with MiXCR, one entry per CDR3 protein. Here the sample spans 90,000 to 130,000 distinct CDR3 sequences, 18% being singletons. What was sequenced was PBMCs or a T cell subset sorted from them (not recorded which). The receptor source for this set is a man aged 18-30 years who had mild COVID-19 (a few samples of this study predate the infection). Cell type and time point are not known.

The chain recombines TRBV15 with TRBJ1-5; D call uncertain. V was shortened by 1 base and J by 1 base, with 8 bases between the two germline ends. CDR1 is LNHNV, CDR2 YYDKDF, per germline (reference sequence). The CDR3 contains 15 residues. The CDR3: CATSRVGLSNQPQHF. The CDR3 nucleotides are TGTGCCACCAGCAGAGTAGGACTAAGCAATCAGCCCCAGCATTTT. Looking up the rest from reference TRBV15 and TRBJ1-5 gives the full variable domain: DAMVIQNPRYQVTQFGKPVTLSCSQTLNHNVMYWYQQKSSQAPKLLFHYYDKDFNNEADTPDNFQSRRPNTSFCFLDIRSPGLGDTAMYLCATSRVGLSNQPQHFGDGTRLSIL.

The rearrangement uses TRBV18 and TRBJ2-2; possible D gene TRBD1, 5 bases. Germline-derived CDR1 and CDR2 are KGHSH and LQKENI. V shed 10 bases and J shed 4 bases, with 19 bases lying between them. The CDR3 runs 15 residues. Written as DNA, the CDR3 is TGTGCCACCCAAAGGGGAAAGATCTCCACCGGGGAGCTGTTTTTT. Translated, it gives CATQRGKISTGELFF.

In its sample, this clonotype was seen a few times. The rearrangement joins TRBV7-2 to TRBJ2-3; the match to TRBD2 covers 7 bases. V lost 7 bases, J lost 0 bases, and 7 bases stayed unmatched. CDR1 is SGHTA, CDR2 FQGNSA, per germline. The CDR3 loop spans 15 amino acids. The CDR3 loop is CASTLPSGSTDTQYF. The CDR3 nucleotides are TGTGCCAGCACCCTTCCTAGCGGTAGCACAGATACGCAGTATTTT.

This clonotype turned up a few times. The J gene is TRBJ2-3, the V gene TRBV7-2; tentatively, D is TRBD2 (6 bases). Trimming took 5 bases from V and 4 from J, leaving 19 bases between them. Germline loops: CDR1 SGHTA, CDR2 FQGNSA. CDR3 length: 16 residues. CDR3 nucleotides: TGTGCCAGCAGCCCAGAGTTGACTAGTTCGGCAGATACGCAGTATTTT. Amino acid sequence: CASSPELTSSADTQYF.

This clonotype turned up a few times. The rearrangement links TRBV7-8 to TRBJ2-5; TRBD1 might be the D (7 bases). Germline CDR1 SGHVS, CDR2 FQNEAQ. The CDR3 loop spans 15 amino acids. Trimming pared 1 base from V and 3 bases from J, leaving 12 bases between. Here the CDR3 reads CASSLGQGGKETQYF. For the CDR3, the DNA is TGTGCCAGCAGCTTAGGACAGGGAGGTAAAGAGACCCAGTACTTC. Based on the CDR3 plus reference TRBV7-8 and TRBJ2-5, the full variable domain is GAGVSQSPRYKVAKRGQDVALRCDPISGHVSLFWYQQALGQGPEFLTYFQNEAQLDKSGLPSDRFFAERPEGSVSTLKIQRTQQEDSAVYLCASSLGQGGKETQYFGPGTRLLVL.